This T cell receptor (beta chain) was sequenced for a study of cytomegalovirus exposure and HLA in healthy donors. Turning to the study itself: Around four fifths of around 400 genotyped donors fell in the Caucasian-associated ancestry cluster.

Whole-study findings and limits: HLA restriction was apparent for most CMV-associated TCR beta chains in a later analysis. Among TCR sequences, most were rare, though some public TCRs appeared in many donors.

As to this clone: What it recognizes is unknown.

The germline V gene has CDR1 SGHRS and CDR2 YFSETQ. The CDR3 loop spans 16 amino acids. V was shortened by 5 bases and J by 7 bases, with 24 bases between the two germline ends. Primers included in the PCR were 60 Vbeta and 13 Jbeta primers. Method: immunoSEQ multiplex PCR; TCRdb's copy keeps in-frame clones and lacks some. The table includes 90,000 to 150,000 clones, about 72% detected once. J is TRBJ1-2 and V is TRBV5-1, with D maybe TRBD1 (5 bases). Sample: PBMCs. This clonotype was sampled from a man between 45 and 60 years old in good health and CMV-seropositive. CDR3 sequence reads: CASRPGTSLSLSGYTF. Written as DNA, the CDR3 is TGCGCCAGCAGGCCCGGGACTTCTTTATCCCTATCTGGCTACACCTTC.